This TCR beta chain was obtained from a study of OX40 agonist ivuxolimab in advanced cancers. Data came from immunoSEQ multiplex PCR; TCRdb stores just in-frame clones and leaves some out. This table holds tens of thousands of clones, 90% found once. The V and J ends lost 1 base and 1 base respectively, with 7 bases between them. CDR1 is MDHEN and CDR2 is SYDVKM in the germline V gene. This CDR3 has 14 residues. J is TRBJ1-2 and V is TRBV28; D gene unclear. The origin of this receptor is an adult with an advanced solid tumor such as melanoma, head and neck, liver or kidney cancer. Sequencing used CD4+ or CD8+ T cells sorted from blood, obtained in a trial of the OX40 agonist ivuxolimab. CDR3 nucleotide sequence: TGTGCCAGCAGTTTATTTGTCAATAACTATGGCTACACCTTC. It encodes CASSLFVNNYGYTF.